A selection of T cell receptor beta chains follows, all from one sample in a study of cytomegalovirus exposure and HLA in healthy donors. This table comes from immunoSEQ multiplex PCR, and its TCRdb copy is limited to in-frame clones, with some not included. This sample has some 96,000 clones, with about 72% found just once. The material sequenced was PBMCs. The receptors derive from a woman between 55 and 75 years old in good health and CMV-seropositive. CDR3s include the opening cysteine and the closing phenylalanine or tryptophan. A D gene is named only where the DNA matches it firmly. Clone sizes are given selectively: once, few, many, or a class where the clone is expanded.

j_call | clone_size | v_call | d_call | cdr3_aa | cdr3_nt
TRBJ1-3 | . | TRBV18 | . | CASSPDSSGNTIYF | TGTGCCAGCTCACCAGACAGCTCTGGAAACACCATATATTTT
TRBJ1-5 | . | TRBV28 | . | CASRRTPTLNQPQHF | TGTGCCAGCAGAAGAACACCAACCCTCAATCAGCCCCAGCATTTT
TRBJ1-1 | . | TRBV14 | . | CASSQTGFVTEAFF | TGTGCCAGCAGCCAAACAGGGTTTGTGACTGAAGCTTTCTTT
TRBJ1-5 | . | TRBV2 | TRBD1 | CASSRQGYSNQPQHF | TGTGCCAGCTCGAGACAGGGTTATAGCAATCAGCCCCAGCATTTT
TRBJ1-2 | . | TRBV2 | . | CASSRLVMGAGGYTF | TGTGCCAGCAGTCGCCTCGTTATGGGGGCGGGTGGCTACACCTTC
TRBJ1-2 | . | TRBV7-9 | . | CASSLGTNYGYTF | TGTGCCAGCAGCCTCGGGACAAATTATGGCTACACCTTC
TRBJ2-7 | . | TRBV19 | . | CASGQSYYEQYF | TGTGCCAGTGGACAGAGCTACTACGAGCAGTACTTC
TRBJ2-4 | . | TRBV28 | TRBD1 | CATTLRRDRIQYF | TGTGCCACCACGCTCCGGCGGGACAGGATTCAGTACTTC
TRBJ1-6 | . | TRBV28 | . | CASRAGQNSPLHF | TGTGCCAGCAGGGCAGGCCAAAATTCACCCCTCCACTTT
TRBJ1-1 | . | TRBV18 | TRBD1 | CASSLPGQGSTEAFF | TGTGCCAGCTCGCTTCCGGGACAGGGATCCACTGAAGCTTTCTTT
TRBJ2-7 | . | TRBV4-1 | . | CASSQRQPSYEQYF | TGCGCCAGCAGCCAACGACAGCCCAGCTACGAGCAGTACTTC
TRBJ1-1 | . | TRBV12-1 | . | CASSSQGVKDTEAFF | TGTGCCAGCAGCTCTCAGGGGGTAAAGGACACTGAAGCTTTCTTT
TRBJ2-6 | few | TRBV4-2 | . | CASSQVLATPGLTF | TGTGCCAGCAGCCAAGTCCTAGCGACCCCAGGATTGACTTTC
TRBJ1-1 | . | TRBV5-1 | . | CASSPSGTNLNAFF | TGCGCCAGCAGCCCTTCCGGGACAAATCTTAATGCTTTCTTT
TRBJ2-6 | . | TRBV19 | . | CASSRGSLAGANVLTF | TGTGCCAGTAGTAGAGGCTCGCTAGCCGGGGCCAACGTCCTGACTTTC
TRBJ1-3 | once | TRBV2 | TRBD1 | CATGQGVIGNTIYF | TGTGCCACCGGACAGGGAGTGATCGGAAACACCATATATTTT
TRBJ2-2 | . | TRBV2 | TRBD2 | CASSQREAHTGELFF | TGTGCCAGCAGCCAGCGGGAGGCCCACACCGGGGAGCTGTTTTTT
TRBJ2-7 | . | TRBV2 | . | CASSGRTTTYEQYF | TGTGCCAGCAGTGGAAGGACTACAACCTACGAGCAGTACTTC
TRBJ1-2 | . | TRBV7-9 | . | CASRQDRSYGYTF | TGTGCCAGCAGACAGGACCGCAGCTATGGCTACACCTTC
TRBJ1-1 | once | TRBV30 | . | CAWSAGNTEAFF | TGTGCCTGGAGTGCGGGGAACACTGAAGCTTTCTTT
TRBJ2-7 | . | TRBV27 | TRBD2 | CASSLRLAPHYEQYF | TGTGCCAGCAGTTTACGACTAGCCCCCCACTACGAGCAGTACTTC
TRBJ2-7 | . | TRBV30 | TRBD1 | CAWSVYRGLDEQYF | TGTGCCTGGAGTGTCTACAGGGGGCTGGACGAGCAGTACTTC
TRBJ1-2 | . | TRBV7-9 | TRBD1 | CASSLAGTGFYGYTF | TGTGCCAGCAGCTTAGCGGGGACAGGATTCTATGGCTACACCTTC